Detailed here is one T cell receptor beta chain. The antigen is undetermined. The CDR3 covers 13 residues. CDR1 is DFQATT and CDR2 is SNEGSKA in the germline V gene (reference sequence). J lost 0 bases, V lost 7 bases, and 4 bases had no gene match. A J-beta primer mix and a sample-barcoded 5' primer were used in a second PCR of roughly 6 to 11 cycles. Every cDNA was tagged by a template-switch adaptor with 12 random nucleotides. Each CDR3 protein is one row after TCRdb ran MiXCR on the 5' RACE reads. The sample carries some 710,000 distinct CDR3 sequences, 22% recorded once. The data stem from a study of blood T cells in healthy people across ages. Study-level results: Estimates drawn from one million T cells were deemed to understate diversity.

The sample comprised blood. The clonotype was recovered from a man in his sixties or seventies in good health. The V and J genes are TRBV20-1 and TRBJ1-2; 8 nucleotides align to TRBD1. For the CDR3, the DNA is TGCAGTGTTCGGGACAGGACTAACTATGGCTACACCTTC. As protein: CSVRDRTNYGYTF.